This entry is about one T cell receptor beta chain. This specimen belongs to a study of T-cell memory formation after mild COVID-19. Study-wide context: TCR clustering was largely donor specific.

TCRdb recomputed calls from the 5' RACE reads with MiXCR, one row per CDR3 protein. The repertoire includes over 130,000 distinct CDR3 sequences, 11% to 15% of them detected once, and around 27% sits in the top ten. V lost 6 bases, J lost 3 bases, and 11 bases lay in between. Germline V gene lookup returns CDR1 SEHNR and CDR2 FQNEAQ (reference sequence). The CDR3 sequence is 14 residues long. This chain uses TRBV7-9 with TRBJ2-2; TRBD1 is a possible D gene (5 bases). The source material was PBMCs or a T cell subset sorted from them (not recorded which). The origin of this receptor is an adult woman who had mild COVID-19 (a few samples of this study predate the infection). Cell type and time point are not known. The CDR3 region has the DNA TGTGCCAGCAGGCAGACAGTGGACACCGGGGAGCTGTTTTTT. This codes for CASRQTVDTGELFF.